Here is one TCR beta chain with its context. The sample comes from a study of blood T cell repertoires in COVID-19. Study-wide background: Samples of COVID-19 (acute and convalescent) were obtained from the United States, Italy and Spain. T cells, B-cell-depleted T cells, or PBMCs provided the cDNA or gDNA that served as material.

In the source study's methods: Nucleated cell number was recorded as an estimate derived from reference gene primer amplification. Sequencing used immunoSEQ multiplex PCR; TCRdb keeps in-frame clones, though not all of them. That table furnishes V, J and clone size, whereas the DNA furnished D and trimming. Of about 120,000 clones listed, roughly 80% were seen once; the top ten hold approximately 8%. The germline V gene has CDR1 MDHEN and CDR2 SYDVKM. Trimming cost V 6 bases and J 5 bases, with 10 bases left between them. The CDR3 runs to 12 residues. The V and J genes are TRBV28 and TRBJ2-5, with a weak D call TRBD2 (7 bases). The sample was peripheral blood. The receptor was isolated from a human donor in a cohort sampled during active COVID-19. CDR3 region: CASSGGLETQYF. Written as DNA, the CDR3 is TGTGCCAGCAGCGGGGGGCTCGAGACCCAGTACTTC. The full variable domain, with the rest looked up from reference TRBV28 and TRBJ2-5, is DVKVTQSSRYLVKRTGEKVFLECVQDMDHENMFWYRQDPGLGLRLIYFSYDVKMKEKGDIPEGYSVSREKKERFSLILESASTNQTSMYLCASSGGLETQYFGPGTRLLVL.